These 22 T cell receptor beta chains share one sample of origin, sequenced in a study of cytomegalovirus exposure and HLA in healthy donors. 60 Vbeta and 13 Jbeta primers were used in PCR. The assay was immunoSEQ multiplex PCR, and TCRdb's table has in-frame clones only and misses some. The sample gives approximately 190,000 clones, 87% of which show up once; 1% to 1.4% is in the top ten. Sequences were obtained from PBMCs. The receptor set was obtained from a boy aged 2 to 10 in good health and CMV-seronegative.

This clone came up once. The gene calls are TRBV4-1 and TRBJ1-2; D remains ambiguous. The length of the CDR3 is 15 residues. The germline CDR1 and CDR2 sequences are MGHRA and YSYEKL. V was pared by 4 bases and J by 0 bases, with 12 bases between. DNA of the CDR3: TGCGCCAGCAGCCCCGACGCAGCGACTAACTATGGCTACACCTTC. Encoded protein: CASSPDAATNYGYTF.

CDR3 in amino acids: CASSEPVQTQGIFFYGYTF. The CDR3 nucleotides are TGTGCCAGCAGTGAACCGGTTCAGACACAGGGAATCTTCTTCTATGGCTACACCTTC. The V and J genes are TRBV6-1 and TRBJ1-2; TRBD1 is a possible D gene (6 bases). The CDR3 consists of 19 residues. Trimming cost V 2 bases and J 4 bases, with 26 bases left between them. Looked up from germline, CDR1 is MNHNS and CDR2 is SASEGT.

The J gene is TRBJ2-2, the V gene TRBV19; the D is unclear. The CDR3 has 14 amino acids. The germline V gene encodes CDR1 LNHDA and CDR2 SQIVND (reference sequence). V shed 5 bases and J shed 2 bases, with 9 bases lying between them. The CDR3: CASSSGVNTGELFF. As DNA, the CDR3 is TGTGCCAGTAGTTCCGGAGTTAACACCGGGGAGCTGTTTTTT. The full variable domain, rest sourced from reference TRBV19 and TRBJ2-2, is DGGITQSPKYLFRKEGQNVTLSCEQNLNHDAMYWYRQDPGQGLRLIYYSQIVNDFQKGDIAEGYSVSREKKESFPLTVTSAQKNPTAFYLCASSSGVNTGELFFGEGSRLTVL.

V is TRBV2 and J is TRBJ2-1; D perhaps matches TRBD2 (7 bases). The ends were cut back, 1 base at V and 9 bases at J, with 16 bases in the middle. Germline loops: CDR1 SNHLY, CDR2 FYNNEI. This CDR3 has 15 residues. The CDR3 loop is CASSEVSGGGGEQFF. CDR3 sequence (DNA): TGTGCCAGCAGTGAAGTTAGCGGAGGGGGGGGTGAGCAGTTCTTC.

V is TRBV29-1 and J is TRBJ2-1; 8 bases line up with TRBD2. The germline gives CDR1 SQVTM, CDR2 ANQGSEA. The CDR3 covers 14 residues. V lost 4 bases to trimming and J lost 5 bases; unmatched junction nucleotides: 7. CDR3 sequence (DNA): TGCAGCGTTGCAAAATTACTAGCGGACAATGAGCAGTTCTTC. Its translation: CSVAKLLADNEQFF.

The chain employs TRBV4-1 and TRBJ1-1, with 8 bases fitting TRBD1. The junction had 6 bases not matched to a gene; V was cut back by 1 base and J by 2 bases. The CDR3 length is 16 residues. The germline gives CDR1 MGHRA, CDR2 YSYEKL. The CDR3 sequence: CASSQVQGAFNTEAFF. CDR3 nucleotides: TGCGCCAGCAGCCAAGTGCAGGGGGCTTTCAACACTGAAGCTTTCTTT.

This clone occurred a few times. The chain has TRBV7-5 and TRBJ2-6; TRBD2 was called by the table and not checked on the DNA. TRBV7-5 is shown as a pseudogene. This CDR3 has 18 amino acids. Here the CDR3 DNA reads TGTGTCAGAAGCTTAGCTCTGGACTGTAACTCTGGGGCCAACGTCCTGACTTTC. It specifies CVRSLALDCNSGANVLTF.

CDR3 nucleotides: TGTGCCAGTAGTATAACGGCAGGGGCACCTTATGGCTACACCTTC. It encodes CASSITAGAPYGYTF. The chain has TRBV19 and TRBJ1-2, with D perhaps matching TRBD1 (6 bases). The CDR3 length is 15 residues. The V gene's germline CDR1 is LNHDA and CDR2 SQIVND (reference sequence). Between the trimmed V and J ends, which lost 2 bases and 5 bases, there was a span of 15 bases.

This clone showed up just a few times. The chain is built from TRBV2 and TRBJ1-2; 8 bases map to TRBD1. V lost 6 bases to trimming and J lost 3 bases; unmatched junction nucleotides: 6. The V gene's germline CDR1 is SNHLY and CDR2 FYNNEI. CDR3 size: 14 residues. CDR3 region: CASRRRDRHYGYTF. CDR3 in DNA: TGTGCCAGCAGGCGCCGGGACAGGCACTATGGCTACACCTTC.

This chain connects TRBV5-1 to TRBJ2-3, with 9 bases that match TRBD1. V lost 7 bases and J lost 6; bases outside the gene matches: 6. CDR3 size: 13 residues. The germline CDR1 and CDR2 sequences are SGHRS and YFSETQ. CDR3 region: CASATGGRDTQYF. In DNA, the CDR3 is TGCGCCAGCGCGACAGGGGGACGGGATACGCAGTATTTT.

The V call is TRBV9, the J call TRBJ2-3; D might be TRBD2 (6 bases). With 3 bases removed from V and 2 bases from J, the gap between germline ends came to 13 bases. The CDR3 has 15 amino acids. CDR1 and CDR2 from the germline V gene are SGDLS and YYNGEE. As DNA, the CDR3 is TGTGCCAGCAGCGCCCATGCGGGGTCCACAGATACGCAGTATTTT. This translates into CASSAHAGSTDTQYF.

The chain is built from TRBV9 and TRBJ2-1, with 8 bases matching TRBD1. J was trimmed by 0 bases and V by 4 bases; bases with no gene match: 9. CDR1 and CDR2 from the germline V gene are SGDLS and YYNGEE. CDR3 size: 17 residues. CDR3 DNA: TGTGCCAGCAGCCCTTTGGGACAGGCCCTCTCCTACAATGAGCAGTTCTTC. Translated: CASSPLGQALSYNEQFF. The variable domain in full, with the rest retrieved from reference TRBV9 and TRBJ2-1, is DSGVTQTPKHLITATGQRVTLRCSPRSGDLSVYWYQQSLDQGLQFLIQYYNGEERAKGNILERFSAQQFPDLHSELNLSSLELGDSALYFCASSPLGQALSYNEQFFGPGTRLTVL.

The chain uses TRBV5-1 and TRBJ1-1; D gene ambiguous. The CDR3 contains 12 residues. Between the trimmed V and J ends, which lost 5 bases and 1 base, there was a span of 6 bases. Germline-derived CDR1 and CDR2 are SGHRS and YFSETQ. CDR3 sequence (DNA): TGCGCCAGCAGGCCAGAGAACACTGAAGCTTTCTTT. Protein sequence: CASRPENTEAFF.

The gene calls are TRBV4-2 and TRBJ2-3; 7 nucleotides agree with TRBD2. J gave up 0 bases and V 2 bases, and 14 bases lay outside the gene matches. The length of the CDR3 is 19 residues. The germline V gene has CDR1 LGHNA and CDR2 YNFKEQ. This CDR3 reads CASSQNVGAPGLSTDTQYF. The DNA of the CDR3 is TGTGCCAGCAGCCAAAACGTTGGGGCCCCGGGACTAAGCACAGATACGCAGTATTTT.

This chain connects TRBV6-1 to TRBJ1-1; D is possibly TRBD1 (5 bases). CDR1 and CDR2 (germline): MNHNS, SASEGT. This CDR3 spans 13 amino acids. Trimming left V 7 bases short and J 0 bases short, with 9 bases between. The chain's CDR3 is CASTQGLNTEAFF. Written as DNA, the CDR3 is TGTGCCAGCACTCAGGGATTGAACACTGAAGCTTTCTTT.

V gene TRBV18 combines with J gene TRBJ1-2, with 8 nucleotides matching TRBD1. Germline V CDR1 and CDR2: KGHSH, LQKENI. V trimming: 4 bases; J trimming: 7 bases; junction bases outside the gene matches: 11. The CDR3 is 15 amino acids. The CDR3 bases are TGTGCCAGCTCACTCGGACAGGGCGGCAGGTTTGGCTACACCTTC. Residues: CASSLGQGGRFGYTF.

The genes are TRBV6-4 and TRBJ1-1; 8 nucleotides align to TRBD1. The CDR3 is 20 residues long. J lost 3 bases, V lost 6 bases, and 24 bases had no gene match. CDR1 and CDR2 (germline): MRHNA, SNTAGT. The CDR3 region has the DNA TGTGCCAGCAGCGCTACCCCTCAGGGGGCGGTCGGGGCTTCGTACACTGAAGCTTTCTTT. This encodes CASSATPQGAVGASYTEAFF.

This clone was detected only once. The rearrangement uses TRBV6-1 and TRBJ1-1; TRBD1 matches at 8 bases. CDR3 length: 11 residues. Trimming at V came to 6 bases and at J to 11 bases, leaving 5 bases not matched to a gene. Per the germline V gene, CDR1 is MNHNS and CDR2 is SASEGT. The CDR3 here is CASRTGVRAFF. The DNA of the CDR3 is TGTGCCAGCAGGACAGGGGTTCGGGCTTTCTTT.

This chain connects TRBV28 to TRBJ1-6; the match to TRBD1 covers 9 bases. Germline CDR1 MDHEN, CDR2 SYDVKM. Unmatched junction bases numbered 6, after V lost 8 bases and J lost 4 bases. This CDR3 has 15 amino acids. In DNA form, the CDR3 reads TGTGCCAGCGAGACAGGGGGTCGGTATAATTCACCCCTCCACTTT. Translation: CASETGGRYNSPLHF. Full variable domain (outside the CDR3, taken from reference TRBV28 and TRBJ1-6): DVKVTQSSRYLVKRTGEKVFLECVQDMDHENMFWYRQDPGLGLRLIYFSYDVKMKEKGDIPEGYSVSREKKERFSLILESASTNQTSMYLCASETGGRYNSPLHFGNGTRLTVT.

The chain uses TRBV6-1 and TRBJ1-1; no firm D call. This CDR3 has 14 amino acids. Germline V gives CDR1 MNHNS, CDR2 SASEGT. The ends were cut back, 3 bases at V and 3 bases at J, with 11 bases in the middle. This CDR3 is CASSERVEDTEAFF. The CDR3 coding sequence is TGTGCCAGCAGTGAGAGGGTGGAGGACACTGAAGCTTTCTTT.

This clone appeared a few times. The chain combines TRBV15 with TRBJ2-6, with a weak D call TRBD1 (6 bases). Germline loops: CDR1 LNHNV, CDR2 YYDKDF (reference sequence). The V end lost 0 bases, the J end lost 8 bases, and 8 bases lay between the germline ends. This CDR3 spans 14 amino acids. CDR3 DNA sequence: TGTGCCACCAGCAGAGAATGGGACACCAACGTCCTGACTTTC. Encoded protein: CATSREWDTNVLTF.

CDR3 bases: TGTGCCAGCAGTACTTCTAGGGGTTCACCCCTCCACTTT. Translated: CASSTSRGSPLHF. The J gene is TRBJ1-6, the V gene TRBV27; the D gene is possibly TRBD1 (5 bases). The CDR3 has 13 amino acids. CDR1 MNHEY and CDR2 SMNVEV come from the germline V gene (reference sequence). Trimming removed 5 bases at V and 9 bases at J, with 11 bases between.